A selection of T cell receptor beta chains follows, all from one sample in a study of breast tumors, draining lymph nodes, adjacent tissues. Each CDR3 protein gets one entry after TCRdb re-called the multiplex PCR reads with MiXCR. The top ten hold 1.2% to 1.5% of the sample, which has more than 200,000 distinct CDR3 sequences, less than 40% seen once. Sequenced material: axillary lymph node tissue. The source is a female donor with breast cancer. Some clones in this sample may be carry-over from other donors' samples. CDR3s leave out the opening cysteine and the closing phenylalanine or tryptophan. Fields, in order: clone size, V gene, CDR3 protein. Expanded clones get a size class; other rows say once, few or many, or leave the size out.

. TRBV6-2/TRBV6-3 ASSNPRLLETQY
many TRBV19 ASSIPSGRATDTQY
. TRBV7-7 ASSLATGWAEKLL
many TRBV2 ASNQRKNREQF
many TRBV5-1 ASSHTGTGGSREQF
many TRBV6-5 ASARRTGQNQPQH
. TRBV20-1 SARDNSGLAGGSNTDTQY
many TRBV2 ASSQGAGETQY
. TRBV5-1 ASSLEGSRHETQY
many TRBV5-1 ASSTDSGRVTDTQY
many TRBV19 ASSMASSGGYNEQF